Reported below is one T cell receptor (beta chain). Researchers ran the PCR with 60 Vbeta and 13 Jbeta primers. Assay: immunoSEQ multiplex PCR; the TCRdb copy retains only in-frame clones and omits some. This table holds around 110,000 clones, more than 60% found once. Germline CDR1 SNHLY, CDR2 FYNNEI. The V segment lost 11 bases and the J segment 3 bases; nucleotides outside the gene matches: 5. This CDR3 has 13 residues. The record originates from a study of cytomegalovirus exposure and HLA in healthy donors. Study overall: Among the 398 genotyped donors, more than 70% were placed in the Caucasian-associated ancestry cluster.

The gene calls are TRBV2 and TRBJ2-3; 10 nucleotides agree with TRBD2. The TCR comes from a woman aged 40-49 years in good health and CMV-seropositive. The sample consisted of PBMCs. The CDR3 sequence is CAGLAGVTDTQYF. In nucleotides, the CDR3 is TGTGCCGGTCTAGCGGGAGTAACAGATACGCAGTATTTT.